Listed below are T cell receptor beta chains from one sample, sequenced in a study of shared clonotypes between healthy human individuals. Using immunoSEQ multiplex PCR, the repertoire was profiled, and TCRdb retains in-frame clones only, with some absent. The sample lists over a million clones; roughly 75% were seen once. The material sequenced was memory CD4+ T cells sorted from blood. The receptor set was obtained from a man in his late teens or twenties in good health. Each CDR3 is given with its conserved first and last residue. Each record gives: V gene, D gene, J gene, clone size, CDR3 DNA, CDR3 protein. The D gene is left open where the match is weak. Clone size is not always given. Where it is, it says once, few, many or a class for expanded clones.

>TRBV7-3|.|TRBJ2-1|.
TGTGCCAGCAGCCCGTACCGGGGGAATTACAATGAGCAGTTCTTC
CASSPYRGNYNEQFF
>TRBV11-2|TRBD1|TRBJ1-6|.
TGTGCCAGCAGCCCCGGGACAGTTAATAATTCACCCCTCCACTTT
CASSPGTVNNSPLHF
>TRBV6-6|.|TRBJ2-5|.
TGTGCCAGCAGTCCGGACTTGCTGCGCACCCAGTACTTC
CASSPDLLRTQYF
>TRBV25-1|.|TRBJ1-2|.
TGTGCCAGCAGTGACCTCGCAGGGGCTATGAGCGGCTACACCTTC
CASSDLAGAMSGYTF
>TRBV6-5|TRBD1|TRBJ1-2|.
TGTGCCAGCAGCCTAGGGGGCGCATATGGCTACACCTTC
CASSLGGAYGYTF
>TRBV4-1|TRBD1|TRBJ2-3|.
TGCGCCAGCAGCCAGGGGGACAGGGGAGATACGCAGTATTTT
CASSQGDRGDTQYF
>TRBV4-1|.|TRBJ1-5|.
TGCGCCAGCAGCCAATCGACGGACTATAGCAATCAGCCCCAGCATTTT
CASSQSTDYSNQPQHF
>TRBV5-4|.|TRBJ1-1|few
TGTGCCAGCAGCTTGGCCGGGAACGAGAACACTGAAGCTTTCTTT
CASSLAGNENTEAFF
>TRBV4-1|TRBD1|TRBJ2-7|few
TGCGCCAGCAGCGTCGTCAGCAGGGGGTTCGACGAGCAGTACTTC
CASSVVSRGFDEQYF
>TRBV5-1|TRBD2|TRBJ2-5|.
TGCGCCAGCACCATGGAGGGACTAGCGATATACTTC
CASTMEGLAIYF
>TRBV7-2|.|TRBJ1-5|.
TGTGCCAGCAGCTTAGACATGGGGGGCAATCAGCCCCAGCATTTT
CASSLDMGGNQPQHF
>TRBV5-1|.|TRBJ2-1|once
TGCGCCAGCAGCCCCTACGGTCCTAGCGTTAACAATGAGCAGTTCTTC
CASSPYGPSVNNEQFF
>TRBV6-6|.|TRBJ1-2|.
TGTGCCAGCACCCCCCACGACAGGCTGCCCACCTTC
CASTPHDRLPTF
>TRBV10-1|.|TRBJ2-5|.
TGCGCCAGCAGTGAGTCCGGGACCCAAGAGACCCAGTACTTC
CASSESGTQETQYF
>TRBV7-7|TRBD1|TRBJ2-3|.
TGTGCTAGCAGCCCTTTCCCGGGACAGGGGGTGTCCATTCCCACAGATACGCAGTATTTT
CASSPFPGQGVSIPTDTQYF
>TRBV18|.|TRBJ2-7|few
TGTGCCAGCTCCTTCAGAACGGGAGACCACGAGCAGTACTTC
CASSFRTGDHEQYF
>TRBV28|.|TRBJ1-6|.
TGTGCCAGCAGCGACCGGGACCCCCGGGATTCACCCCTCCACTTT
CASSDRDPRDSPLHF
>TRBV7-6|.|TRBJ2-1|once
TGTGCCAGCAGCTTAGGGGCAGTGTTATACAATGAGCAGTTCTTC
CASSLGAVLYNEQFF
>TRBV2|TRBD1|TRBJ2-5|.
TGTGCCAGCAACGCGGGACAGGGGGGAGAGACCCAGTACTTC
CASNAGQGGETQYF
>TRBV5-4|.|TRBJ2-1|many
TGTGCCAGCAGCATCGACAGAAATGAGCAGTTCTTC
CASSIDRNEQFF
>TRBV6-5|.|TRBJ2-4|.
TGTGCCAGCACCGCCGGGCCAAAAAACATTCAGTACTTC
CASTAGPKNIQYF
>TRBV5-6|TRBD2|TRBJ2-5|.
TGTGCCAGCAGCTTATTAGCGGGAGCAGAGACCCAGTACTTC
CASSLLAGAETQYF
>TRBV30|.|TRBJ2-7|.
TGTGCCTGGAGCCGGGCAGGACAAGAAGGTACGAGGCAGTACTTC
CAWSRAGQEGTRQYF
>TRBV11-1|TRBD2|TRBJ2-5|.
TGTGCCAGCAGCTTAGGGGGGGGAGCCGCCGGGGAGACCCAGTACTTC
CASSLGGGAAGETQYF
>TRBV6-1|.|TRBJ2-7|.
TGTGCCAGCAGTCCTGACAGGCCTTACTACGAGCAGTACTTC
CASSPDRPYYEQYF
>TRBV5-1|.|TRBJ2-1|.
TGCGCCAGCAGCTTGTCAGGGATAGGCGATGAGCAGTTCTTC
CASSLSGIGDEQFF
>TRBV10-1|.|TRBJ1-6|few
TGCGCCAGCAGTGAGACTAATGGTTCACCCCTCCACTTT
CASSETNGSPLHF
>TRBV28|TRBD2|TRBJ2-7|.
TGTGCCAGCAGTCAAAGCGGGGCGAGCTCCTACGAGCAGTACTTC
CASSQSGASSYEQYF
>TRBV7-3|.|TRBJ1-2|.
TGTGCCAGCAGCTTGGGGCCTACCCCGGGGACCTTC
CASSLGPTPGTF
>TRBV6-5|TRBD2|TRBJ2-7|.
TGTGCCAGCAGTACTAGCGGGAGCCAATACGAGCAGTACTTC
CASSTSGSQYEQYF
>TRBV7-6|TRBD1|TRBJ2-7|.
TGTGCCAGCAGCTTACGTCAAGGACAGGGCGGGTCCGAGCAGTACTTC
CASSLRQGQGGSEQYF
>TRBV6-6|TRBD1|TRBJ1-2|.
TGTGCCAGCAGTACGGCAGGGGGTTACTATGGCTACACCTTC
CASSTAGGYYGYTF
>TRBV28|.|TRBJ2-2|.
TGTGCCAGCAGTTCTCACAAGAACACCGGGGAGCTGTTTTTT
CASSSHKNTGELFF
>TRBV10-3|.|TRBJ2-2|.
TGTGCCATCAGTCTCATGACAGCGAACACCGGGGAGCTGTTTTTT
CAISLMTANTGELFF
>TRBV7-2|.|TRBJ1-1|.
TGTGCCAGCAGCTTAGTCCAAGTGAACACTGAAGCTTTCTTT
CASSLVQVNTEAFF
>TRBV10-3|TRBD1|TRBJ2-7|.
TGTGCCATCAGTGGGGACAGGGACAACGAGCAGTACTTC
CAISGDRDNEQYF
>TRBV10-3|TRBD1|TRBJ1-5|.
TGTGCCATCAGCGGCGGGACAGGAGCTTTTAGCAATCAGCCCCAGCATTTT
CAISGGTGAFSNQPQHF
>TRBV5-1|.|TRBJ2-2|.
TGCGCCAGCAGCTTGAGCATCAGGGCTTCGAACACCGGGGAGCTGTTTTTT
CASSLSIRASNTGELFF
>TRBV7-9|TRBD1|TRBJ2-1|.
TGTGCCAGCAGCCCAGGACAGGGTTGGAATGAGCAGTTCTTC
CASSPGQGWNEQFF
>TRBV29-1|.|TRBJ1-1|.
TGCAGCGTCCTCGGACGGGTTGAAGCTTTCTTT
CSVLGRVEAFF
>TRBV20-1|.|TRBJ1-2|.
TGCAGTGCTAGTGATGGAGATGGCTACACCTTC
CSASDGDGYTF
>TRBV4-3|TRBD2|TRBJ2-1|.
TGCGCCAGCAGCCAAGTATCACTAGCGGGAGACAGTGAGCAGTTCTTC
CASSQVSLAGDSEQFF
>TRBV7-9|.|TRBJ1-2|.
TGTGCCAGCAGCTTTGACAGGCCAGGAGCTGGCTACACCTTC
CASSFDRPGAGYTF
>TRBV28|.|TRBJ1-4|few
TGTGCCAGCAGATCAGGGAATGAAAAACTGTTTTTT
CASRSGNEKLFF
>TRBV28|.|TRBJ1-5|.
TGTGCCAGCAGAACCTCGGCAGGAGGCAATCAGCCCCAGCATTTT
CASRTSAGGNQPQHF
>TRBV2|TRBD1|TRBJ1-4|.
TGTGCCAGCAGTCCCAAGACAGGGGGTAATGAAAAACTGTTTTTT
CASSPKTGGNEKLFF
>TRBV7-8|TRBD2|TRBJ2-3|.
TGTGCCAGCAGCCTTGGGACTAGCGTCAGCACAGATACGCAGTATTTT
CASSLGTSVSTDTQYF
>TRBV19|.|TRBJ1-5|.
TGTGCCAGTATTATGGGTCCCGGGCAGCCCCAGCATTTT
CASIMGPGQPQHF